These 30 T cell receptor beta chains share one sample of origin, sequenced in a study of graft-versus-host responses after intestinal transplantation. The repertoire was sequenced with immunoSEQ multiplex PCR; TCRdb's copy has only in-frame clones and lacks some. The data hold about 15,000 clones, with approximately 40% observed a single time. Responder cells labeled with CFSE (roughly 200,000) were co-plated with irradiated stimulator cells labeled with violet dye (roughly 200,000). Material: alloreactive CD8+ T cells from a mixed lymphocyte reaction culture, obtained before intestinal transplant. Subset defined: CFSE-low proliferating T cells sorted from roughly six-day pre-transplant mixed lymphocyte reaction (GvH or HvG direction). The receptors originated from a human patient who received an intestinal transplant.

This sequence joins TRBV6-1 and TRBJ2-7; 9 nucleotides match TRBD2. Germline values: CDR1 MNHNS, CDR2 SASEGT. J was trimmed by 1 base and V by 10 bases; bases with no gene match: 8. The CDR3 runs to 14 residues. CDR3 nucleotides: TGTGCCACCAGATATAGCGGGAGATCCTACGAGCAGTACTTC. Amino acid sequence: CATRYSGRSYEQYF.

The chain employs TRBV6-5 and TRBJ1-3, with D unclear. Trimming cost V 0 bases and J 2 bases, with 11 bases left between them. The CDR3 contains 16 residues. From germline, CDR1 is MNHEY and CDR2 SVGAGI. CDR3 protein: CASSYSHSLPGNTIYF. The CDR3, as DNA: TGTGCCAGCAGTTACTCACACTCTCTTCCTGGAAACACCATATATTTT.

This clone occurred a few times. The chain is built from TRBV27 and TRBJ2-3; 7 bases match TRBD2. V dropped 4 bases and J dropped 2; count of bases not matched to a gene: 9. This CDR3 comprises 16 residues. Germline loops: CDR1 MNHEY, CDR2 SMNVEV (reference sequence). The CDR3 reads CASSSIERGNTDTQYF. The CDR3 DNA follows: TGTGCCAGCAGTTCCATCGAGCGGGGCAACACAGATACGCAGTATTTT.

The rearrangement links TRBV11-3 to TRBJ2-7; D remains ambiguous. The CDR3 contains 13 residues. Trimming removed 4 bases at V and 0 bases at J, with 7 bases between. CDR1 SGHNT and CDR2 YENEEA come from the germline V gene. CDR3 sequence reads: CASSYRSSYEQYF. The CDR3 bases are TGTGCCAGCAGCTATAGGAGCTCCTACGAGCAGTACTTC.

V usage is TRBV27 and J usage is TRBJ2-1; TRBD2 is a possible D gene (6 bases). The CDR3 extends over 15 amino acids. Trimming cost V 6 bases and J 5 bases, with 17 bases left between them. Germline assignment: CDR1 MNHEY and CDR2 SMNVEV (reference sequence). In DNA, the CDR3 is TGTGCCAGCAGGACCTCGGGAGTTGGGGACAATGAGCAGTTCTTC. It encodes CASRTSGVGDNEQFF.

This clone has more than one count but fewer than ten. The V call is TRBV4-2, the J call TRBJ1-1, with D possibly matching TRBD1 (6 bases). Per the germline V gene, CDR1 is LGHNA and CDR2 is YNFKEQ. V gave up 2 bases and J gave up 4 bases, with 14 bases separating them. The CDR3 sequence is 15 residues long. The CDR3 DNA reads TGTGCCAGCAGCCAATACGCGGGGGCGGGCACTGAAGCTTTCTTT. Encoded protein: CASSQYAGAGTEAFF.

CDR3 protein: CASRTTGTGSYEQYF. DNA for the CDR3: TGTGCCAGCAGGACAACCGGGACAGGGTCCTACGAGCAGTACTTC. V usage is TRBV6-5 and J usage is TRBJ2-7; 9 bases are shared with TRBD1. V was pared by 6 bases and J by 1 base, with 7 bases of the junction left unmatched. The V gene's germline CDR1 is MNHEY and CDR2 SVGAGI. The CDR3 spans 15 residues.

The chain employs TRBV27 and TRBJ2-6; the match to TRBD1 covers 8 bases. Germline assignment: CDR1 MNHEY and CDR2 SMNVEV (reference sequence). The CDR3 loop spans 16 amino acids. With V trimmed by 4 bases and J by 3 bases, 5 bases remained unmatched. The CDR3 sequence: CASSWTGYGGANVLTF. The CDR3 coding sequence is TGTGCCAGCAGTTGGACAGGGTATGGTGGGGCCAACGTCCTGACTTTC.

This clone has only a few counts. The rearrangement links TRBV19 to TRBJ2-7; weak D call: TRBD1 (5 bases). This CDR3 spans 15 amino acids. Trimming shortened V by 0 bases and J by 2 bases, and 11 bases separated the two germline ends. Germline V gene lookup returns CDR1 LNHDA and CDR2 SQIVND (reference sequence). In DNA, the CDR3 is TGTGCCAGTAGTATAGAGGCCCAGGGTGCCTACGAGCAGTACTTC. Amino acid sequence: CASSIEAQGAYEQYF.

As regards this clone: A read error is possible here, since a much larger clone lies one base away. Other DNA sequences from this sample encode an identical CDR3 as well. The genes are TRBV29-1 and TRBJ1-4; D is undetermined. The CDR3 length is 13 residues. V lost 2 bases and J 5 bases, leaving 9 bases between the germline ends. Germline CDR1 and CDR2: SQVTM and ANQGSEA. CDR3 nucleotide sequence: TGCAGCGTTGAAAGTACACTAAATGAAAAACTGTTTTTT. Translation: CSVESTLNEKLFF.

A few counts support this clone. Other DNA sequences of this sample code for an identical CDR3. The rearrangement joins TRBV28 to TRBJ1-4, with D maybe TRBD1 (6 bases). Per the germline V gene, CDR1 is MDHEN and CDR2 is SYDVKM. There are 14 residues in the CDR3. Trimming took off 6 bases at V and 8 bases at J, with 16 bases between the two ends. CDR3 sequence: CASSLGGAGEKLFF. CDR3 nucleotide sequence: TGTGCCAGCAGCCTAGGGGGGGCGGGGGAAAAACTGTTTTTT.

A few counts support this clone. V and J are TRBV4-2 and TRBJ1-2; D uncertain. CDR1 and CDR2 (germline): LGHNA, YNFKEQ. The CDR3 is 15 amino acids. V dropped 0 bases and J dropped 1 base, with 9 bases sitting between them. The CDR3 nucleotides read TGTGCCAGCAGCCAAGAGAGTGGGATTAACTATGGCTACACCTTC. This sequence encodes CASSQESGINYGYTF.

This clone was recorded a few times. The chain employs TRBV4-1 and TRBJ1-1, with D possibly TRBD1 on 5 matching bases. Germline V gene sequence: CDR1 MGHRA, CDR2 YSYEKL. This CDR3 is 14 amino acids long. The germline V and J ends were trimmed by 1 base and 4 bases, with 10 bases remaining between them. The CDR3, as DNA: TGCGCCAGCAGCCAAGTAGGGGAGGGCACTGAAGCTTTCTTT. This sequence encodes CASSQVGEGTEAFF.

This clone was counted a few times. The chain is built from TRBV2 and TRBJ2-7, with 9 bases that match TRBD2. In germline, CDR1 is SNHLY, CDR2 FYNNEI. The CDR3 is 16 residues long. Trimming removed 2 bases from V and 3 bases from J; junction bases left unmatched: 8. The CDR3 DNA sequence: TGTGCCAGCAGTGAATGGGTCTCGCGGGAGGGCTACGAGCAGTACTTC. Protein: CASSEWVSREGYEQYF.

The V and J genes are TRBV14 and TRBJ1-6, with a tentative D call TRBD1 (6 bases). The CDR3 sequence is 13 residues long. The V gene lost 3 bases and the J gene lost 10 bases, with 10 bases spanning the gap. Germline CDR1 is SGHDN and CDR2 is FVKESK. DNA for the CDR3: TGTGCCAGCAGCCAGCTAAGGGGGTCACCCCTCCACTTT. Encoded protein: CASSQLRGSPLHF.

The V gene is TRBV14, the J gene TRBJ2-5; D might be TRBD1 (6 bases). CDR1 is SGHDN and CDR2 is FVKESK in the germline V gene. V was clipped by 2 bases and J by 1 base, with 11 bases between them. The CDR3 has 15 residues. The CDR3 coding sequence is TGTGCCAGCAGCCAATCGAACAGGGTCCAAGAGACCCAGTACTTC. Protein sequence: CASSQSNRVQETQYF.

The J gene is TRBJ2-3, the V gene TRBV10-3, with 12 bases aligning to TRBD2. Germline CDR1 reads ENHRY; CDR2 reads SYGVKD. Germline trimming cut 4 bases from V and 0 bases from J; bases unmatched to any gene: 8. The length of the CDR3 is 18 residues. CDR3 DNA: TGTGCCATCAGTGGACTAGCGGGAGTCTCCCAAAGCACAGATACGCAGTATTTT. This translates into CAISGLAGVSQSTDTQYF.

This clone was detected only a few times. This rearrangement joins TRBV14 to TRBJ2-1, with 7 bases identical to TRBD2. Germline V lookup: CDR1 SGHDN, CDR2 FVKESK. V shed 0 bases and J 4 bases; nucleotides not matched to a gene: 9. The CDR3 is 17 residues long. For the CDR3, the DNA is TGTGCCAGCAGCCAAGATGCGACAAGCGGGGCGTACAATGAGCAGTTCTTC. It encodes CASSQDATSGAYNEQFF.

This rearrangement joins TRBV4-1 to TRBJ2-7, with 12 bases lining up with TRBD2. The V gene's germline CDR1 is MGHRA and CDR2 YSYEKL. The CDR3 loop spans 16 amino acids. The V gene end was trimmed by 3 bases and the J gene end by 1 base; junction bases not matched to a gene: 4. CDR3 sequence: CASSHQGTSGSYEQYF. DNA of the CDR3: TGCGCCAGCAGCCACCAAGGGACTAGCGGGTCCTACGAGCAGTACTTC.

CDR3 protein: CASTMSGVYTGELFF. CDR3 nucleotide sequence: TGCGCCAGCACCATGAGCGGGGTGTACACCGGGGAGCTGTTTTTT. J is TRBJ2-2 and V is TRBV10-2; 7 bases align to TRBD2. Germline lookup yields CDR1 WSHSY and CDR2 SAAADI. With 7 bases clipped from V and 3 bases from J, the junction kept 8 bases outside the gene matches. The CDR3 consists of 15 residues.

The gene calls are TRBV27 and TRBJ2-2; possibly TRBD2 for D (6 bases). The CDR3 runs to 15 residues. Per the germline V gene, CDR1 is MNHEY and CDR2 is SMNVEV (reference sequence). Deletions cut 6 bases from V and 0 bases from J, with 11 bases between. The chain's CDR3 is CASRQGLSNTGELFF. The CDR3 nucleotides are TGTGCCAGCAGGCAGGGACTCTCGAACACCGGGGAGCTGTTTTTT.

This clone was seen a few times. The V gene is TRBV5-1, the J gene TRBJ2-7, with D perhaps TRBD1 or TRBD2 (6 bases each). CDR1 is SGHRS, CDR2 YFSETQ, per germline. The CDR3 is made up of 24 amino acids. V shed 1 base and J shed 3 bases, with 41 bases lying between them. Here the CDR3 reads CASSLYRTARGSPPLALEGYEQYF. The DNA of the CDR3 is TGCGCCAGCAGCTTGTACCGGACAGCTAGAGGTTCTCCCCCACTAGCTCTGGAGGGCTACGAGCAGTACTTC.

This clone is medium-sized within its sample. The chain is built from TRBV7-6 and TRBJ1-1, with D possibly TRBD1 on 5 matching bases. CDR1 is SGHVS, CDR2 FNYEAQ, per germline. The CDR3 is 16 amino acids. V was trimmed by 1 base and J by 4 bases, leaving 16 bases between them. CDR3 residues: CASSLGPDGGGTEAFF. Written as DNA, the CDR3 is TGTGCCAGCAGCTTAGGCCCGGATGGGGGTGGCACTGAAGCTTTCTTT.

The genes are TRBV19 and TRBJ2-1, with D perhaps TRBD2 (6 bases). The V end was cut by 1 base, the J end by 0 bases, with 7 bases between. Germline CDR1 and CDR2: LNHDA and SQIVND (reference sequence). The CDR3 runs to 15 residues. This CDR3 is CASSIAGVSYNEQFF. CDR3 nucleotide sequence: TGTGCCAGTAGTATAGCGGGAGTCTCCTACAATGAGCAGTTCTTC.

The chain recombines TRBV4-3 with TRBJ1-2; D may be TRBD1 (5 bases). The CDR3 extends over 15 amino acids. The V and J ends lost 2 bases and 5 bases respectively, with 15 bases between them. Germline values: CDR1 LGHNA, CDR2 YSLEER. The chain's CDR3 is CASSQLRGAGYGYTF. As DNA, the CDR3 is TGCGCCAGCAGCCAATTAAGGGGCGCGGGGTATGGCTACACCTTC.

Concerning this clone itself: Other DNA sequences in this sample translate to the same CDR3. The V gene is TRBV7-9, the J gene TRBJ2-1; TRBD2 matches at 7 bases. The length of the CDR3 is 16 residues. The germline V gene encodes CDR1 SEHNR and CDR2 FQNEAQ (reference sequence). V gave up 3 bases and J gave up 5 bases; unmatched junction bases: 10. The CDR3, as DNA: TGTGCCAGCAGCTTCCGGACTAGTCCACCAAACAATGAGCAGTTCTTC. It encodes CASSFRTSPPNNEQFF.

This clone was counted a single time. The genes are TRBV9 and TRBJ1-2; 8 bases are a match to TRBD1. From germline, CDR1 is SGDLS and CDR2 YYNGEE. V lost 0 bases and J lost 0; bases outside the gene matches: 7. The CDR3 extends over 17 amino acids. The DNA of the CDR3 is TGTGCCAGCAGCGTAGGAGTTCGGACAGGGACTAACTATGGCTACACCTTC. It is translated as CASSVGVRTGTNYGYTF.

The chain joins TRBV11-3 to TRBJ2-1, with 11 bases that match TRBD2. Germline trimming cut 5 bases from V and 1 base from J; bases unmatched to any gene: 4. The CDR3 is 16 amino acids. Germline CDR1 and CDR2: SGHNT and YENEEA. The CDR3 protein is CASSPRLAGSYNEQFF. CDR3 DNA sequence: TGTGCCAGCAGCCCCCGACTAGCGGGATCCTACAATGAGCAGTTCTTC.

This chain uses TRBV10-3 with TRBJ2-7; 7 nucleotides line up with TRBD2. CDR1 ENHRY and CDR2 SYGVKD come from the germline V gene. V was clipped by 3 bases and J by 12 bases; unmatched bases: 17. This CDR3 is 15 amino acids long. The CDR3 nucleotides read TGTGCCATCAGTGAAGTGGGGGGGTTTCCCTCGGTGAGGTACTTC. It encodes CAISEVGGFPSVRYF.

The rearrangement uses TRBV7-3 and TRBJ1-5, with D possibly being TRBD1 (5 bases). The CDR3 is made up of 21 amino acids. In germline, CDR1 is SGHTA, CDR2 FQGTGA. The V end lost 5 bases, the J end lost 0 bases, and 29 bases lay between the germline ends. The CDR3 reads CASSPRVVGDRPLYSNQPQHF. For the CDR3, the DNA is TGTGCCAGCAGCCCAAGGGTGGTCGGGGACCGACCACTGTATAGCAATCAGCCCCAGCATTTT.